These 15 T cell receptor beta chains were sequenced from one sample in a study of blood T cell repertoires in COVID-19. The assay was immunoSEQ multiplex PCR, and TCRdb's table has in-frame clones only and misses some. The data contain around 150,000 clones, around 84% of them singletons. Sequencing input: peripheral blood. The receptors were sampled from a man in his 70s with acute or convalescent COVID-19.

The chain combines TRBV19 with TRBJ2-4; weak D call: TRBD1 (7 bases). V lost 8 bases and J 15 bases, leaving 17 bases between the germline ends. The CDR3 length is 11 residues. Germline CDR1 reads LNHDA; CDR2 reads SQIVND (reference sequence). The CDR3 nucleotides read TGTGCCAGTGGAGGGGGCCCCGGCCTGTACTTC. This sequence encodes CASGGGPGLYF.

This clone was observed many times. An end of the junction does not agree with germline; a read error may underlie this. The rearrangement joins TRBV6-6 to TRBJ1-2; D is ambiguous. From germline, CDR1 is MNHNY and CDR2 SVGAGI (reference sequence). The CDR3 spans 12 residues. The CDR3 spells CASSYPEGPRVF. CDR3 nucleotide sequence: TGTGCCAGCAGTTACCCAGAGGGCCCAAGGGTCTTC.

CDR3 bases: TGTGCCAGCAGCGTGGGGCCTGAGGATGGCTACACCTTC. Translated, it gives CASSVGPEDGYTF. This sequence joins TRBV9 and TRBJ1-2, with D tentatively TRBD1 (5 bases). The CDR3 extends over 13 amino acids. V lost 2 bases and J lost 6, with 11 bases in between. Germline V gene lookup returns CDR1 SGDLS and CDR2 YYNGEE.

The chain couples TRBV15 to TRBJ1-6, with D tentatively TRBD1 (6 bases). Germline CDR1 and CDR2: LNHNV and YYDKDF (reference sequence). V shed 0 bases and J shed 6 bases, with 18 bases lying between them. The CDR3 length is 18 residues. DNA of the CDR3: TGTGCCACCAGCAGAGATCCGATAAGACAGGCGGGTAATTCACCCCTCCACTTT. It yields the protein CATSRDPIRQAGNSPLHF. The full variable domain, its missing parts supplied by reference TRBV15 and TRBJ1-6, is DAMVIQNPRYQVTQFGKPVTLSCSQTLNHNVMYWYQQKSSQAPKLLFHYYDKDFNNEADTPDNFQSRRPNTSFCFLDIRSPGLGDTAMYLCATSRDPIRQAGNSPLHFGNGTRLTVT.

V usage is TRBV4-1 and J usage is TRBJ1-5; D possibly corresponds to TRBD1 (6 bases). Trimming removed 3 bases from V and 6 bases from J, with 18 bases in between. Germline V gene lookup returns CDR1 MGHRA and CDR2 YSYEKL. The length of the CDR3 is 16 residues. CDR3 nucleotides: TGCGCCAGCAGCCACCCAACCGGGGGGGCAGGTCAGCCCCAGCATTTT. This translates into CASSHPTGGAGQPQHF.

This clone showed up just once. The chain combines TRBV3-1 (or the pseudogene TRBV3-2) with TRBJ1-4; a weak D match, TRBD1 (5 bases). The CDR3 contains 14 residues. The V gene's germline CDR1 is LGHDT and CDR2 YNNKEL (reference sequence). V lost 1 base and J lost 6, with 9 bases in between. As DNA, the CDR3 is TGTGCCAGCAGCCAAGGCAGGGCTGATGAAAAACTGTTTTTT. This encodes CASSQGRADEKLFF.

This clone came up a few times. The chain's CDR3 is CASSQEGDRGYWERNTIYF. CDR3 DNA: TGCGCCAGCAGCCAAGAGGGAGACAGGGGTTATTGGGAGAGAAACACCATATATTTT. The chain recombines TRBV4-1 with TRBJ1-3; 8 nucleotides agree with TRBD1. The ends lost 0 bases at V and 5 bases at J; junction bases unmatched: 15. This CDR3 is 19 amino acids long. Germline-derived CDR1 and CDR2 are MGHRA and YSYEKL.

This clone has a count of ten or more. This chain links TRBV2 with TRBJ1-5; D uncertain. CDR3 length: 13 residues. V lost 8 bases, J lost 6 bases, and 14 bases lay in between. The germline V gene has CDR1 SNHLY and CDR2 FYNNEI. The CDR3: CASQSQTGQPQHF. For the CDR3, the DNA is TGTGCCAGCCAGTCCCAGACTGGTCAGCCCCAGCATTTT.

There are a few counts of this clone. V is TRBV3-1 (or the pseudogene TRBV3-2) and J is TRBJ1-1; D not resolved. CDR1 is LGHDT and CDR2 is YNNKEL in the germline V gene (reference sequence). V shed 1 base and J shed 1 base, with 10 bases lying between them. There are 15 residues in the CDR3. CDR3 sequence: CASSQVSTGNTEAFF. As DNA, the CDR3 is TGTGCCAGCAGCCAAGTAAGCACGGGGAACACTGAAGCTTTCTTT.

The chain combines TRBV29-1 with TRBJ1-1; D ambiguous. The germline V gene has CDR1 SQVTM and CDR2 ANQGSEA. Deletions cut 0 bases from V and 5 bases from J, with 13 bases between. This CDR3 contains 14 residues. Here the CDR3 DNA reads TGCAGCGTTGAAGAGGGTAGGGAGGCTACTGAAGCTTTCTTT. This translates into CSVEEGREATEAFF.

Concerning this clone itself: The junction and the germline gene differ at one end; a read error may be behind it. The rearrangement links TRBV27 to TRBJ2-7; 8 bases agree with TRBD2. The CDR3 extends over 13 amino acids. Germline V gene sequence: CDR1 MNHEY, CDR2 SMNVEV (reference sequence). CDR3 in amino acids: CASSLGISGTRDF. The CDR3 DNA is TGTGCCAGCAGTTTAGGTATTTCAGGGACTAGGGACTTC.

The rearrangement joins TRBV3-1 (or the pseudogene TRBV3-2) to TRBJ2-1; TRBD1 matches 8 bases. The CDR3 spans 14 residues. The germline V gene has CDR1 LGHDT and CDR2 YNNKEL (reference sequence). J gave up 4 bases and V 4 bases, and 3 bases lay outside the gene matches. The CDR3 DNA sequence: TGTGCCAGCAGCCCTGGGACAGGTTACAATGAGCAGTTCTTC. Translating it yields CASSPGTGYNEQFF.

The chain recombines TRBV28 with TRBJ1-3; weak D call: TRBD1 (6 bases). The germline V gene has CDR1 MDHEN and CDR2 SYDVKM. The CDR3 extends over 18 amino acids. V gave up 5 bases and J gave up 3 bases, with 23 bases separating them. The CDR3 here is CASSTTPQAGADGNTIYF. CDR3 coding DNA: TGTGCCAGCAGTACTACCCCCCAGGCAGGGGCCGATGGAAACACCATATATTTT. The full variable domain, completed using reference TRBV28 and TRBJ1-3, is DVKVTQSSRYLVKRTGEKVFLECVQDMDHENMFWYRQDPGLGLRLIYFSYDVKMKEKGDIPEGYSVSREKKERFSLILESASTNQTSMYLCASSTTPQAGADGNTIYFGEGSWLTVV.

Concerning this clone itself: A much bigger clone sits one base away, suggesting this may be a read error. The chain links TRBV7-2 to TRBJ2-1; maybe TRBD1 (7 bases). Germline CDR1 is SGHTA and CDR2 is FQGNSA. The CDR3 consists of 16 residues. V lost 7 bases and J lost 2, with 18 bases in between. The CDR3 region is CASKRASRGAYNEQFF. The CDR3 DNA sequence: TGTGCCAGCAAGAGGGCTAGCAGGGGGGCCTACAATGAGCAGTTCTTC.

The CDR3 DNA reads TGTGCCAGCAGCCAAGATAAGGCGGGAGGGCCTAGAGAGACCCAGTACTTC. Translating gives CASSQDKAGGPRETQYF. The V call is TRBV3-1 (or the pseudogene TRBV3-2), the J call TRBJ2-5; 9 nucleotides align to TRBD2. Germline V gene data show CDR1 as LGHDT and CDR2 as YNNKEL (reference sequence). There are 17 residues in the CDR3. J lost 4 bases, V lost 0 bases, and 9 bases had no gene match.